Given below is one T cell receptor beta chain in context. What it recognizes is unknown. The data were obtained in a study of cytomegalovirus exposure and HLA in healthy donors. With 60 Vbeta and 13 Jbeta primers, the PCR was carried out. Here immunoSEQ multiplex PCR was the method, and the copy in TCRdb shows in-frame clones only, minus some. The table shows 50,000 or so clones, with 70% to 80% occurring only once. Findings of the study overall: Cytomegalovirus-associated TCR beta chains were listed, numbering roughly 150. A later analysis linked a missense variant in DCLRE1C to the trimming of TCR beta V and J genes. Several of the most significant clusters appeared linked to common viral pathogens, based on a later analysis. Apparent HLA restriction characterized most CMV-associated TCR beta chains in a later analysis.

Trimming removed 5 bases from V and 0 bases from J, with 14 bases in between. This CDR3 region has 15 residues. Germline loops: CDR1 SEHNR, CDR2 FQNEAQ (reference sequence). Sequenced sample: PBMCs. This receptor was identified in a woman between 35 and 50 years old in good health and CMV-seropositive. This chain uses TRBV7-9 with TRBJ2-7; D may be TRBD1 (6 bases). CDR3 sequence (DNA): TGTGCCAGCAGCCAGGGGTGGGGGAGCTCCTACGAGCAGTACTTC. It is translated as CASSQGWGSSYEQYF.